The 3 T cell receptor beta chains presented below share a single source sample, sequenced in a study of neurological immune-mediated disorders. TCRdb reanalysed the 5' RACE reads using MiXCR and keeps one entry per CDR3 protein. The table has 50,000 to 75,000 distinct CDR3 sequences, roughly 3.7% seen once. Sample: PBMCs. These receptor sequences come from a man aged 45 to 65 with multiple sclerosis.

This clonotype was seen at least ten times. The chain couples TRBV5-5 to TRBJ2-3; 7 bases align to TRBD2. Germline V gene sequence: CDR1 SGHKS, CDR2 YYEKEE (reference sequence). V lost 10 bases to trimming and J lost 6 bases; unmatched junction nucleotides: 2. The CDR3 sequence is 10 residues long. CDR3 region: CAAGGDTQYF. The CDR3 DNA reads as TGTGCCGCCGGGGGGGATACGCAGTATTTT.

This clonotype showed up just a few times. The chain uses TRBV20-1 and TRBJ1-4, with D maybe TRBD1 (6 bases). This CDR3 has 13 amino acids. Trimming stripped 6 bases from V and 8 bases from J, with 16 bases between. Per germline, CDR1 DFQATT and CDR2 SNEGSKA (reference sequence). For the CDR3, the DNA is TGCAGTGCCGTGGACAGCGGAAAGGAAAAACTGTTTTTT. Its translation is CSAVDSGKEKLFF.

This clonotype has a count of ten or more. V usage is TRBV7-9 and J usage is TRBJ1-2; a possible D gene is TRBD1 (6 bases). Germline CDR1 SEHNR, CDR2 FQNEAQ (reference sequence). Trimming cost V 5 bases and J 5 bases, with 18 bases left between them. The CDR3 loop spans 15 amino acids. CDR3 bases: TGTGCCAGCAGCACCGGGGCGGGGGGCCGATATGGCTACACCTTC. Protein product: CASSTGAGGRYGYTF.